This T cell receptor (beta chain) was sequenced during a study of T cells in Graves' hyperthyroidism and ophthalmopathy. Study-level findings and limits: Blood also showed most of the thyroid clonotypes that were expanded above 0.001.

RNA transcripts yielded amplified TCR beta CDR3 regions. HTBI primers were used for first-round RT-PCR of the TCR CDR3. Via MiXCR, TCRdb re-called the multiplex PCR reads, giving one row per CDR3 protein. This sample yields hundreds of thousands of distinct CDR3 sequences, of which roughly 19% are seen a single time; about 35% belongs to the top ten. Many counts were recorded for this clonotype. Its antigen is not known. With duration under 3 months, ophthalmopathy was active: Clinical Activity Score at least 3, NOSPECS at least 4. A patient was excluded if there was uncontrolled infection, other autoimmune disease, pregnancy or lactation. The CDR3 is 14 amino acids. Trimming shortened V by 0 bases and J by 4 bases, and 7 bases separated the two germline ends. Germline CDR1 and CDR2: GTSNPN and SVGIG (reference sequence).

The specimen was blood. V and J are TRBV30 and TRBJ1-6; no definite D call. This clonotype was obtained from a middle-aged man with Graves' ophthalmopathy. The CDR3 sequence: CAWSVVGYNSPLHF. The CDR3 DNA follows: TGTGCCTGGAGTGTCGTAGGGTATAATTCACCCCTCCACTTT. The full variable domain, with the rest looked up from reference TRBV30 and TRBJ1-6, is SQTIHQWPATLVQPVGSPLSLECTVEGTSNPNLYWYRQAAGRGLQLLFYSVGIGQISSEVPQNLSASRPQDRQFILSSKKLLLSDSGFYLCAWSVVGYNSPLHFGNGTRLTVT.